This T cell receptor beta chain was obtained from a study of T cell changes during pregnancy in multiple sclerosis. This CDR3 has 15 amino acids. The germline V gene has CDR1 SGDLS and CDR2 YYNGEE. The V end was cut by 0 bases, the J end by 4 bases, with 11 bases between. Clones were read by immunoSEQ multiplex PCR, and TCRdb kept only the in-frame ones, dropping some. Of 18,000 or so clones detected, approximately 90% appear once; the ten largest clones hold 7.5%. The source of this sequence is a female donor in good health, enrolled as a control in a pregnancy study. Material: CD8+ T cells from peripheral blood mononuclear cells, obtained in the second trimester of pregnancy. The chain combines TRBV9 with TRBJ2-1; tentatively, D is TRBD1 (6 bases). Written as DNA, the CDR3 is TGTGCCAGCAGCGTAGCAGGGGATGGATACAATGAGCAGTTCTTC. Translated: CASSVAGDGYNEQFF.